This paragraph reports one T cell receptor (beta chain). The data belong to a study of T cells after somatic rescue of genetic block. The assay was immunoSEQ multiplex PCR, and TCRdb's table has in-frame clones only and misses some. The sample includes over 95,000 clones, under 95% of them seen just once. The germline V and J ends were trimmed by 1 base and 1 base, with 14 bases remaining between them. The CDR3 consists of 16 residues. In germline, CDR1 is SGHDT, CDR2 YYEEEE. The V and J genes are TRBV5-6 and TRBJ2-5, with D unclear. The receptor was derived from a woman younger than 35. Sequencing used peripheral blood mononuclear cells (PBMCs). CDR3 coding DNA: TGTGCCAGCAGCTTGTATGGTAGGGCTAGCCAAGAGACCCAGTACTTC. It codes for CASSLYGRASQETQYF.